This T cell receptor (beta chain) comes out of a study of long-term antiretroviral therapy in people with HIV. Going into DNA extraction, samples held 1-10 million cryopreserved PBMC. This clone was found once. Per germline, CDR1 KGHSH and CDR2 LQKENI. V was pared by 8 bases and J by 0 bases, with 14 bases between. The CDR3 sequence is 14 residues long. Survey level was the resolution at which the v3.0 immunoSEQ assay ran. The target of sequencing was about 40,000-50,000 T-cell genomes per sample. Data came from immunoSEQ multiplex PCR; TCRdb stores just in-frame clones and leaves some out. In the table there are over 30,000 clones, about 80% of which are singletons.

The chain employs TRBV18 and TRBJ2-7; D is uncertain. Material: unsorted PBMCs, obtained 0.6 years after starting antiretroviral therapy. The sequence was obtained from a man between 18 and 29 years old with HIV. In nucleotides, the CDR3 is TGTGCCAGCCGCGGCCAGACAAACTCCTACGAGCAGTACTTC. Its translation is CASRGQTNSYEQYF.